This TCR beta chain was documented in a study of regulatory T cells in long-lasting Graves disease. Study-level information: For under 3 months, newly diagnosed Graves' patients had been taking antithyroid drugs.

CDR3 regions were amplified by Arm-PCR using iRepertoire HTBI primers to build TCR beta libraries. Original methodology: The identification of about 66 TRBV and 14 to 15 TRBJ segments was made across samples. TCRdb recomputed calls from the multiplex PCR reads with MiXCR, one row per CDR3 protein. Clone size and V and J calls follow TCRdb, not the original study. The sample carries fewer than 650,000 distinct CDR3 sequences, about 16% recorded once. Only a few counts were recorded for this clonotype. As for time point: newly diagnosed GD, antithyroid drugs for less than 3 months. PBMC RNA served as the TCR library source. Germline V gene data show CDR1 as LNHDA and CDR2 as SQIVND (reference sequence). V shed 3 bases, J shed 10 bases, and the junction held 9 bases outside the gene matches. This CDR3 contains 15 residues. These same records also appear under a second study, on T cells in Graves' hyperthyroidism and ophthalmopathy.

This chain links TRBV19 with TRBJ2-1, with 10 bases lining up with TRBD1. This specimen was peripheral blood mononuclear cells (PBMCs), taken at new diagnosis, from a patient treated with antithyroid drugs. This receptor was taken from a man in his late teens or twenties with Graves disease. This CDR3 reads CASSITGQGVTEQFF. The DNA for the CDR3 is TGTGCCAGTAGTATTACAGGACAGGGGGTAACAGAGCAGTTCTTC.